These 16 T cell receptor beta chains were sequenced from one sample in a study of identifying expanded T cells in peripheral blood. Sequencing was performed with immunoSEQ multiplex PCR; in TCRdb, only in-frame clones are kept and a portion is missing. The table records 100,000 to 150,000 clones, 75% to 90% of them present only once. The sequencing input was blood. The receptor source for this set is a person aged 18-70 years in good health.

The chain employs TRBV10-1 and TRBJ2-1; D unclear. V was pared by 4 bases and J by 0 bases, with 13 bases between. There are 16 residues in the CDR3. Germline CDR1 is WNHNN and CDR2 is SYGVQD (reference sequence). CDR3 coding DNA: TGCGCCAGCAGTGGACGGGCCGCTAGCTCCTACAATGAGCAGTTCTTC. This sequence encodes CASSGRAASSYNEQFF.

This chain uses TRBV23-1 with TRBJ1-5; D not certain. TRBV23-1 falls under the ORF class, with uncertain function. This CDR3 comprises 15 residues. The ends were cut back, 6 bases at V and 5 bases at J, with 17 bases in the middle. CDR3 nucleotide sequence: TGCGCCAGCAGCCAAGATACGGGATTCGATCAGCCCCAGCATTTT. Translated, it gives CASSQDTGFDQPQHF.

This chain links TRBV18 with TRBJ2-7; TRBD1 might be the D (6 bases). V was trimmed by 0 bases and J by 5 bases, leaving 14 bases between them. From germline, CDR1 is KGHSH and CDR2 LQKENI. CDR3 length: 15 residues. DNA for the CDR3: TGTGCCAGCTCACCACCGGCCAGGGGTCAGGACGAGCAGTACTTC. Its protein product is CASSPPARGQDEQYF.

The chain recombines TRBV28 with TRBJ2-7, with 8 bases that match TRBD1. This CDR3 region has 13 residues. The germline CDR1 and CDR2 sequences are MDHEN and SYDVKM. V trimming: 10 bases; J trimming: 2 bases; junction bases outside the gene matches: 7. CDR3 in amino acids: CATSRQGPYEQYF. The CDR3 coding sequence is TGTGCCACCTCCCGACAGGGGCCCTACGAGCAGTACTTC.

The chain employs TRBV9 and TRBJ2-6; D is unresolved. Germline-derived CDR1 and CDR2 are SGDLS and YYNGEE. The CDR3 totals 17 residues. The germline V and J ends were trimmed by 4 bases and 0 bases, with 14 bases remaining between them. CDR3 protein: CASSPLGRNSGANVLTF. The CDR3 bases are TGTGCCAGCAGCCCCCTTGGCAGGAACTCTGGGGCCAACGTCCTGACTTTC.

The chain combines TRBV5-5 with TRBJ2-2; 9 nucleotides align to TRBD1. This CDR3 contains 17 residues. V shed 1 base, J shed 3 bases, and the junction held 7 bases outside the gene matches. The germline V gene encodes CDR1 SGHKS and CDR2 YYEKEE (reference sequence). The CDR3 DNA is TGTGCCAGCAGCTTGTGGTACAGGGGGCTGGACACCGGGGAGCTGTTTTTT. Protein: CASSLWYRGLDTGELFF. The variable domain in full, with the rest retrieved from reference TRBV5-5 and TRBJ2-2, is DAGVTQSPTHLIKTRGQQVTLRCSPISGHKSVSWYQQVLGQGPQFIFQYYEKEERGRGNFPDRFSARQFPNYSSELNVNALLLGDSALYLCASSLWYRGLDTGELFFGEGSRLTVL.

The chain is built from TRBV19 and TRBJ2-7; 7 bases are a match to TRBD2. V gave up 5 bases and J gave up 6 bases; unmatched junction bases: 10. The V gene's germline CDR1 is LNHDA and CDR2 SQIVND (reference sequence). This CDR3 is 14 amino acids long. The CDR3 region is CASSATGRDAEQYF. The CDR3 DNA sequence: TGTGCCAGTAGTGCCACGGGGAGGGATGCCGAGCAGTACTTC.

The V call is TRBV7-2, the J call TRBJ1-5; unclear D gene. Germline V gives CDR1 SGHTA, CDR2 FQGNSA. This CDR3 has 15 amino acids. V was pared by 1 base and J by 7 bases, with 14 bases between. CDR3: CASSLGGILGQPQHF. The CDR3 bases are TGTGCCAGCAGCTTAGGAGGGATCTTAGGGCAGCCCCAGCATTTT.

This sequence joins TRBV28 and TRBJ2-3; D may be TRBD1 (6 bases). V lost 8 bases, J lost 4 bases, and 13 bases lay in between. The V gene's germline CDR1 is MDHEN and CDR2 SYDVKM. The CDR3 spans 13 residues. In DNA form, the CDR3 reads TGTGCCAGCGGGGGCCGCGCCTCAGATACGCAGTATTTT. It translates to CASGGRASDTQYF.

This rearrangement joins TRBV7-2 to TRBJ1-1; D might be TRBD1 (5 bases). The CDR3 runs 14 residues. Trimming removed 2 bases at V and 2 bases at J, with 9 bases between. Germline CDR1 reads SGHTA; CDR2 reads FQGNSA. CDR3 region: CASSLQGGNTEAFF. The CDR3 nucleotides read TGTGCCAGCAGCTTACAGGGTGGCAACACTGAAGCTTTCTTT.

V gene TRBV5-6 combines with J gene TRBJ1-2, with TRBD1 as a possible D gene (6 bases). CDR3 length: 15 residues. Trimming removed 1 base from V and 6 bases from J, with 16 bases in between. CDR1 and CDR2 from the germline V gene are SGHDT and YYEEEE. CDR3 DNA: TGTGCCAGCAGCTTGAAGGGTGACAGGTTCCATGGCTACACCTTC. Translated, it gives CASSLKGDRFHGYTF.

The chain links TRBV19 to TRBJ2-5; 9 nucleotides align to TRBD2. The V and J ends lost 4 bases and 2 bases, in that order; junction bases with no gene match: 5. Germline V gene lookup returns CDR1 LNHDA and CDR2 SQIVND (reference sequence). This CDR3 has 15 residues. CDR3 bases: TGTGCCAGTAGTAGAAGCGGGAGGTTACAAGAGACCCAGTACTTC. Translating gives CASSRSGRLQETQYF.

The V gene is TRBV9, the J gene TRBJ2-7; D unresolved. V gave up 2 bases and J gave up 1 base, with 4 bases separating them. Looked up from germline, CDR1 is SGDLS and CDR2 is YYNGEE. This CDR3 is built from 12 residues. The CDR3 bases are TGTGCCAGCAGCGTCAAGTCCTACGAGCAGTACTTC. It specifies CASSVKSYEQYF.

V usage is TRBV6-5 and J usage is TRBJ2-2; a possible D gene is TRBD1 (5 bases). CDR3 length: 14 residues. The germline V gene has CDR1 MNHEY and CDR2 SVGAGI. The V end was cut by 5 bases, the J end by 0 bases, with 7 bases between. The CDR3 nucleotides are TGTGCCAGCAGTAGACAGACGAACACCGGGGAGCTGTTTTTT. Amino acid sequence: CASSRQTNTGELFF.

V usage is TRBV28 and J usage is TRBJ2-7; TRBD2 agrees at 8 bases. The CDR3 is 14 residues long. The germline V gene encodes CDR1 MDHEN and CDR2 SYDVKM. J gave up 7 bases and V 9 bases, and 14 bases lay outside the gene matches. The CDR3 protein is CASTPLAGSREQYF. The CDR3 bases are TGTGCCAGTACCCCTTTAGCGGGATCGCGGGAGCAGTACTTC.

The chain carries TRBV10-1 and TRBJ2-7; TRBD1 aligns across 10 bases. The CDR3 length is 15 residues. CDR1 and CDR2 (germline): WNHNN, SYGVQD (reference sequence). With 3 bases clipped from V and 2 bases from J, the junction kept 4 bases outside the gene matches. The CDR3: CASSDLGQGTYEQYF. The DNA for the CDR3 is TGCGCCAGCAGTGACTTGGGACAGGGGACCTACGAGCAGTACTTC.